The clone carrying this TCR beta chain showed up many times. From germline, CDR1 is MNHEY and CDR2 SMNVEV (reference sequence). The CDR3 contains 14 residues. Trimming cost V 2 bases and J 10 bases, with 12 bases left between them. Healthy controls were blood bank volunteers in Maryland, USA. The sample comes from a study of neurological immune-mediated disorders. From the 5' RACE reads, TCRdb called clonotypes with MiXCR, one entry per CDR3 protein. The sample includes over 15,000 distinct CDR3 sequences, 8.5% to 10% of them seen just once. V and J are TRBV27 and TRBJ1-6; D possibly corresponds to TRBD1 (5 bases). This clonotype was sampled from a man aged 50-59 years in good health. Sequenced: CD8+ T cells from blood. CDR3 in amino acids: CASSLAGGRSPLHF. DNA of the CDR3: TGTGCCAGCAGTTTAGCTGGGGGGAGATCACCCCTCCACTTT.